The entry that follows covers one T cell receptor beta chain sequence. This clone's antigen is unknown. Base qualities are not provided; no much larger clone lies one nucleotide away. Systemically healthy Caucasian individuals from Russia, some 36 in total and aged about 6 to 90 years, were included as donors. Each donor gave around 9.9 milliliters of peripheral blood, collected into EDTA-treated Vacutainer tubes. Ficoll-Paque density-gradient centrifugation was used to isolate PBMCs, with at least 6 million per sample. Trizol reagent was used to extract total RNA from PBMCs, with at least 5 micrograms per sample. For every donor, flow cytometry on a PBMC aliquot measured the percentage of naive CD45RAhigh/CD27high T cells. Preparation of the library involved 5' RACE. The sample was run on an Illumina HiSeq 2500. A second roughly 6 to 12 cycle PCR used a sample-barcoded 5' primer and a J-beta primer mix. A unique molecular identifier was introduced onto each TCR beta cDNA molecule by a template-switch 5' adaptor carrying 12 random nucleotides. At least 3 million CDR3-containing paired-end reads were obtained from each sample. The Mint cDNA synthesis kit, primed by a TRBC-specific oligonucleotide, was used to synthesize first-strand cDNA from all RNA. All cDNA was treated with uracil-DNA glycosylase and then went through a first 18-cycle PCR with the universal primers M1SS and BC2_uni_R. The original methods were these. For normalization, 1 million high-quality reads were randomly selected from each sample, with every read carrying a distinct molecular identifier. Instead of being binned into consensus sequences, reads that shared molecular identifiers were thrown out. MiTCR, run with a Q25 quality threshold and the strictest error-elimination algorithm, handled CDR3 identification, clonotype clustering and error correction. A nonparametric unseen species model with Euler transformation was used to estimate lower-bound total TCR beta diversity. Clones were called with MiXCR by TCRdb after fastp trimmed the public reads at Q25, and only in-frame beta chains were retained. CDR3 protein sequences are deduplicated, and each keeps its most common genes and DNA. These V and J calls originate from TCRdb's pipeline instead of the authors' own analysis. The sample table holds 1.2 million to 1.5 million distinct CDR3 sequences, of which around 59% were seen once. The ten largest clones add up to over 5.5% of the sample.

This record comes from a study of blood T cells in healthy people across ages (dated by TCRdb to between 2015 and 2017). Regarding the research as a whole: In model experiments, template switching captured about one uniquely barcoded TCR beta cDNA molecule for every two T cells. Age-related changes in TCR beta repertoire diversity were measured in the study by deep sequencing normalized with unique cDNA molecular identifiers. The donors were divided into four age groups: young (average around 15 years), middle-aged (about 40), aged (approximately 59) and long-lived (82). Donors of different ages were randomly distributed across sequencing lanes to avoid experimental bias. The study analyzed two additional independent replicas of 1 million unique cDNA reads from the same blood draw for two donors, one aged 18 to 29 and one aged 80 or older. The research as a whole found: Because the CMV infection status of the donors was unknown, age-related changes in expanded clonotypes may potentially have been confounded. Because profiling used bulk unsorted PBMCs, naive and antigen-experienced compartments could not be compared conclusively. Compared with the aged group, the long-lived group had more naive CD4+ T cells, fewer expanded clones and increased TCR diversity, suggesting age selection. Observed TCR beta diversity per million T cells fell roughly linearly with age, and a significant reduction was already apparent by age roughly 40. Observed TCR beta diversity correlated strongly with the percentage of naive T cells measured by flow cytometry. Total diversity estimates from one million sequenced T cells were considered lower bounds and underestimates.

The germline V gene sets CDR1 to LGHNA and CDR2 to YSLEER. Counted from cysteine to phenylalanine, this CDR3 has 17 amino acids. CDR3 DNA is the only sequence kept; it has 51 bases, read in frame from the first base. From V the trimming removes 0 bases and from J it removes 3 bases, while the gene matches leave 7 bases of the junction unaccounted for. The TCR sequence derives from a man aged 18 to 30 in good health. The chain joins TRBV4-3 to TRBJ2-5, with TRBD2 identical over 10 junction bases. Material for sequencing was blood. The DNA is as follows: TGCGCCAGCAGCCAAGACGTTCCGCTAGCGGGGGAAGAGACCCAGTACTTC. It is translated as CASSQDVPLAGEETQYF.